Given below is one T cell receptor (beta chain) in context. As yet, its antigen is unknown. These data belong to a study of blood T cells in healthy people across ages. PCR was performed a second time for roughly 7 to 12 cycles using a sample-barcoded 5' primer and a J-beta primer mix. Using its own MiXCR run on the 5' RACE reads, TCRdb lists one record per CDR3 protein. The table lists 1.5 million to 2 million distinct CDR3 sequences, around half of them singletons. Trimming took 8 bases from V and 2 from J, leaving 21 bases between them. CDR1 is MNHNS, CDR2 SASEGT, per germline. The CDR3 has 16 amino acids. The study's findings and limits: Unknown CMV status may confound age-related changes in expanded clones. Leaving the PBMCs unsorted stopped any conclusive comparison of naive versus antigen-experienced cells.

Total RNA extraction produced at least 6 micrograms (per sample) for the study. The chain is built from TRBV6-1 and TRBJ2-5; D possibly matches TRBD1 or TRBD2 (5 bases each). The specimen was blood. This TCR came from a middle-aged woman in good health. CDR3 nucleotides: TGTGCCAGCGGGGGTAACCCCGAGCGACCTCAAGAGACCCAGTACTTC. It is translated as CASGGNPERPQETQYF.